This record concerns one T cell receptor beta chain sequence. This sample was taken from a study of siplizumab effects on memory and regulatory T cells. Germline-derived CDR1 and CDR2 are SNHLY and FYNNEI. The CDR3 runs to 13 residues. V was pared by 9 bases and J by 2 bases, with 2 bases of the junction left unmatched. This table comes from immunoSEQ multiplex PCR, and its TCRdb copy is limited to in-frame clones, with some not included. The profile covers approximately 94,000 clones, with less than 95% appearing a single time and over 1% taken by the ten largest. V and J are TRBV2 and TRBJ1-5; 9 bases agree with TRBD1. Sequencing used non-Treg CD4+ T cells sorted from blood. This clonotype was sampled from a human donor in good health. CDR3 nucleotide sequence: TGTGCCAGTAGGACAGGGGGCAATCAGCCCCAGCATTTT. It codes for CASRTGGNQPQHF.